This T cell receptor (beta chain) emerged from a study of Graves' ophthalmopathy and Graves' hyperthyroidism. Remarks on this clonotype: Its antigen is still unknown.

Excluded were patients with other autoimmune diseases, uncontrolled infections, pregnancy or lactation. RNA transcripts were the template, and TCR beta CDR3 regions were amplified from them. In the first round, RT-PCR was carried out with HTBI primers, and a multiplex PCR formed the second round. MiXCR, applied by TCRdb to the multiplex PCR reads, yields one record per CDR3 protein. The repertoire holds 200,000 to 300,000 distinct CDR3 sequences, with roughly 50% as singletons. In germline, CDR1 is SGHTA, CDR2 FQGNSA. The CDR3 length is 14 residues. The V end was cut by 5 bases, the J end by 4 bases, with 14 bases between. Study-wide results and limits: Blood also contained most of the expanded thyroid clonotypes above 0.001 frequency.

The origin of this receptor is an adult man with Graves' ophthalmopathy. Sequencing was carried out using peripheral blood. The chain joins TRBV7-2 to TRBJ1-1; D remains ambiguous. The chain's CDR3 is CASSPAAQGTEAFF. The DNA for the CDR3 is TGTGCCAGCAGCCCAGCCGCCCAAGGCACTGAAGCTTTCTTT. The full variable domain, with the rest looked up from reference TRBV7-2 and TRBJ1-1, is GAGVSQSPSNKVTEKGKDVELRCDPISGHTALYWYRQSLGQGLEFLIYFQGNSAPDKSGLPSDRFSAERTGGSVSTLTIQRTQQEDSAVYLCASSPAAQGTEAFFGQGTRLTVV.